The subject of this entry is one T cell receptor beta chain. Its cognate antigen is unknown. Profiling relied on immunoSEQ multiplex PCR, and the TCRdb table lists in-frame clones only, not all of them. The sample includes roughly 1,000,000 clones, approximately 78% of them seen just once. This record belongs to a study of shared clonotypes between healthy human individuals. Whole-study context: The donors, a couple of women and a few men, were aged 18 to 49. Study-wide results and caveats: Investigators expected sequencing depth to affect clonotype sharing among donors. Across subsets, estimated richness was generally greater for naive than for memory populations.

The germline V gene has CDR1 SGHDT and CDR2 YYEEEE. Trimming removed 1 base at V and 8 bases at J, with 10 bases between. The CDR3 covers 13 residues. Among the donors, all were Caucasian adults who lived in Nashville, Tennessee. The sequenced sample was memory CD4+ T cells from PBMCs. The subset denotes: CD45RA-negative fraction. The chain has TRBV5-6 and TRBJ2-1; D ambiguous. This sequence was found in a man in his late teens or twenties in good health. Some clones in this sample may be carry-over from other donors' samples. The CDR3 DNA follows: TGTGCCAGCAGCTTGTGGCAGTCCCATGAGCAGTTCTTC. Its translation is CASSLWQSHEQFF.